The 15 T cell receptor beta chains presented below share a single source sample, sequenced in a study of CD8 T cells in ankylosing spondylitis. TCRdb ran MiXCR on the 5' RACE reads and lists one entry per CDR3 protein. The table has around 340,000 distinct CDR3 sequences, approximately 20% seen once. Input material: blood, either unsorted or a sorted T cell fraction (not recorded which). Receptor source: a male donor with ankylosing spondylitis or in good health (not recorded which).

The chain combines TRBV3-1 with TRBJ2-1; D might be TRBD1 (5 bases). Per the germline V gene, CDR1 is LGHDT and CDR2 is YNNKEL (reference sequence). Deletions cut 0 bases from V and 7 bases from J, with 13 bases between. The CDR3 is made up of 15 amino acids. Here the CDR3 DNA reads TGTGCCAGCAGCCAAGATTGGGGCGACCCGAATGAGCAGTTCTTC. The encoded protein is CASSQDWGDPNEQFF.

This chain links TRBV20-1 with TRBJ2-7, with 7 bases fitting TRBD1. The CDR3 is 13 residues long. Looked up from germline, CDR1 is DFQATT and CDR2 is SNEGSKA (reference sequence). Germline trimming cut 0 bases from V and 6 bases from J; bases unmatched to any gene: 5. CDR3 DNA sequence: TGCAGTGCTAGAGAACTACAGGGGAGCGAGCAGTACTTC. Its translation: CSARELQGSEQYF.

This clonotype was picked up a small number of times. The chain carries TRBV24-1 and TRBJ2-2; no definite D call. Per the germline V gene, CDR1 is KGHDR and CDR2 is SFDVKD. V dropped 5 bases and J dropped 4 bases, with 4 bases sitting between them. This CDR3 spans 12 amino acids. The CDR3 sequence: CATSGLTGELFF. The CDR3 region has the DNA TGTGCCACCAGTGGTCTCACCGGGGAGCTGTTTTTT.

This clonotype was counted ten times or more. The chain is built from TRBV5-6 and TRBJ2-1; D is uncertain. Trimming cost V 1 base and J 4 bases, with 6 bases left between them. This CDR3 has 13 amino acids. Germline V gene data show CDR1 as SGHDT and CDR2 as YYEEEE. The CDR3 loop is CASSLSQYNEQFF. For the CDR3, the DNA is TGTGCCAGCAGCTTGAGCCAGTACAATGAGCAGTTCTTC.

In its sample, this clonotype was seen a few times. The chain is built from TRBV6-1 and TRBJ2-1; D possibly corresponds to TRBD2 (7 bases). Germline values: CDR1 MNHNS, CDR2 SASEGT. This CDR3 spans 12 amino acids. Trimming took off 2 bases at V and 16 bases at J, with 15 bases between the two ends. The CDR3 DNA sequence: TGTGCCAGCAGTGAACTGGGGGGGCGGGGTTTCTTC. Translation gives CASSELGGRGFF.

This clonotype was observed many times. This chain connects TRBV5-1 to TRBJ2-3; D is undetermined. V was pared by 1 base and J by 6 bases, with 12 bases between. In germline, CDR1 is SGHRS, CDR2 YFSETQ. The CDR3 extends over 14 amino acids. The CDR3 spells CASSLWEGQDTQYF. In nucleotides, the CDR3 is TGCGCCAGCAGCTTGTGGGAAGGGCAGGATACGCAGTATTTT.

This clonotype has only a few counts. The gene calls are TRBV7-9 and TRBJ2-7, with D possibly being TRBD1 (5 bases). Germline V lookup: CDR1 SEHNR, CDR2 FQNEAQ (reference sequence). The CDR3 consists of 15 residues. V gave up 1 base and J gave up 6 bases, with 16 bases separating them. CDR3 residues: CASSLGAAPRGEQYF. DNA of the CDR3: TGTGCCAGCAGCTTAGGGGCAGCTCCTAGGGGCGAGCAGTACTTC.

V gene TRBV9 combines with J gene TRBJ2-1; 7 bases fit TRBD2. J was trimmed by 7 bases and V by 0 bases; bases with no gene match: 10. The V gene's germline CDR1 is SGDLS and CDR2 YYNGEE. This CDR3 comprises 16 residues. CDR3 amino acids: CASSVEENYGRNEQFF. Here the CDR3 DNA reads TGTGCCAGCAGCGTAGAGGAGAATTACGGGAGGAATGAGCAGTTCTTC.

J is TRBJ2-5 and V is TRBV12-3 or TRBV12-4, with D possibly being TRBD2 (6 bases). V was shortened by 1 base and J by 5 bases, with 35 bases between the two germline ends. The CDR3 totals 22 residues. The CDR3 here is CASSLEGTRGTSNPAGWETQYF. For the CDR3, the DNA is TGTGCCAGCAGTTTAGAGGGGACCCGGGGGACTTCGAACCCCGCGGGATGGGAGACCCAGTACTTC.

The chain has TRBV9 and TRBJ2-2; 7 nucleotides agree with TRBD1. The CDR3 contains 15 residues. CDR1 SGDLS and CDR2 YYNGEE come from the germline V gene. Trimming removed 4 bases from V and 2 bases from J; junction bases left unmatched: 5. The CDR3: CASSIRTGNTGELFF. Here the CDR3 DNA reads TGTGCCAGCAGCATACGGACAGGAAACACCGGGGAGCTGTTTTTT.

This rearrangement joins TRBV5-6 to TRBJ2-2; no firm D call. This CDR3 region has 18 residues. V gave up 1 base and J gave up 0 bases, with 16 bases separating them. In germline, CDR1 is SGHDT, CDR2 YYEEEE. The CDR3: CASSLSFWLDPNTGELFF. CDR3 nucleotide sequence: TGTGCCAGCAGCTTGTCTTTTTGGCTTGACCCGAACACCGGGGAGCTGTTTTTT.

V usage is TRBV29-1 and J usage is TRBJ2-2; possible D gene TRBD1, 5 bases. V lost 3 bases and J 0 bases, leaving 5 bases between the germline ends. The CDR3 sequence is 13 residues long. CDR1 and CDR2 from the germline V gene are SQVTM and ANQGSEA. The CDR3 sequence is CSVETANTGELFF. CDR3 DNA sequence: TGCAGCGTTGAGACAGCGAACACCGGGGAGCTGTTTTTT.

The chain couples TRBV27 to TRBJ2-5; 9 nucleotides line up with TRBD1. V lost 6 bases, J lost 0 bases, and 8 bases stayed unmatched. The germline gives CDR1 MNHEY, CDR2 SMNVEV (reference sequence). The CDR3 loop spans 16 amino acids. Here the CDR3 DNA reads TGTGCCAGCAGATTAACAGGGGGCCGGTACCAAGAGACCCAGTACTTC. Its protein product is CASRLTGGRYQETQYF.

The chain has TRBV12-3 or TRBV12-4 and TRBJ2-6; tentatively, D is TRBD1 (5 bases). The V end was cut by 3 bases, the J end by 2 bases, with 11 bases between. The length of the CDR3 is 16 residues. CDR3 sequence: CASSFRVGAGANVLTF. Written as DNA, the CDR3 is TGTGCCAGCAGTTTTAGGGTAGGGGCTGGGGCCAACGTCCTGACTTTC.

The chain combines TRBV4-1 with TRBJ1-1, with unresolved D. The germline V and J ends were trimmed by 4 bases and 0 bases, with 12 bases remaining between them. The CDR3 totals 15 residues. Germline V lookup: CDR1 MGHRA, CDR2 YSYEKL. CDR3 coding DNA: TGCGCCAGCAGCCCATTTGGTCGTTTGAACACTGAAGCTTTCTTT. It encodes CASSPFGRLNTEAFF.